This T cell receptor beta chain emerged from a study of blood T cell repertoires in COVID-19. Study details: Samples of COVID-19 (acute and convalescent) were obtained from the United States, Italy and Spain.

Germline V lookup: CDR1 SQVTM, CDR2 ANQGSEA. Unmatched junction bases numbered 8, after V lost 3 bases and J lost 7 bases. The CDR3 spans 15 residues. Sequenced by immunoSEQ multiplex PCR; TCRdb stores in-frame clones only, minus some. The sample includes 110,000 or so clones, over 75% of them seen just once. Sample: peripheral blood. The clonotype comes from a man between 45 and 60 years old with acute or convalescent COVID-19. The J gene is TRBJ2-3, the V gene TRBV29-1, with TRBD1 matching 12 bases. The CDR3 reads CSVDGTGGYSNTQYF. The CDR3 DNA reads as TGCAGCGTTGATGGGACAGGGGGCTACTCCAATACGCAGTATTTT.